There are many counts of the clone carrying this TCR beta chain. Its target is not known. The V segment lost 5 bases and the J segment 5 bases; nucleotides outside the gene matches: 11. Germline values: CDR1 SNHLY, CDR2 FYNNEI. This CDR3 region has 16 residues. Regions amplified from RNA transcripts were the TCR beta CDR3 regions. Using the HTBI primer set, a first-round RT-PCR was run on the TCR CDR3. One entry per CDR3 protein, called by TCRdb with MiXCR from the multiplex PCR reads. The sample yields about 420,000 distinct CDR3 sequences, roughly an eighth seen once. The sample originates from a study of T cells in Graves' hyperthyroidism and ophthalmopathy. Study-wide results and caveats: Blood also contained most expanded thyroid clonotypes above 0.001. Model-based prediction identified ophthalmopathy a median 6.5 months prior to its onset.

Source material: blood. This rearrangement joins TRBV2 to TRBJ2-3; 9 bases are a match to TRBD1. This clonotype originated in a woman between 18 and 29 years old with Graves' hyperthyroidism. This chain's CDR3 is CASSFRDRALVDTQYF. CDR3 DNA: TGTGCCAGCAGTTTCCGGGACAGGGCGTTGGTAGATACGCAGTATTTT.